This T cell receptor beta chain comes out of a study of CD8 T cells in ankylosing spondylitis. General study results and limits: CD8+ disease-linked clones were present at relatively low frequencies in blood. Characteristic of ankylosing spondylitis blood, it appeared, was a TCR beta motif comprising eight highly homologous variants.

V was pared by 5 bases and J by 1 base, with 14 bases between. The germline V gene has CDR1 SEHNR and CDR2 FQNEAQ (reference sequence). The CDR3 spans 15 residues. Each CDR3 protein is one row after TCRdb ran MiXCR on the 5' RACE reads. The sample includes approximately 500,000 distinct CDR3 sequences, 12% of them seen just once. With respect to this clonotype: What it binds is not known.

Sequences were obtained from blood, either unsorted or a sorted T cell fraction (not recorded which). The TCR sequence derives from a male donor with ankylosing spondylitis. The chain links TRBV7-9 to TRBJ1-1; D remains ambiguous. CDR3 DNA: TGTGCCAGCAGCCCCCGTGTCAGTGGGAACACTGAAGCTTTCTTT. Translated: CASSPRVSGNTEAFF.